This TCR beta chain is from a study of shared clonotypes between healthy human individuals. Background on the study: For every donor, three CD4 naive, three CD4 memory, two CD8 naive and one CD8 memory plates were used. The study, taken as a whole, reports: Naive subsets generally had larger estimated richness than memory subsets. Non-shared clonotypes had lower generation probabilities than those shared by all four donors.

A word on this clone: Its specificity is unknown.

Sequencing was at deep level. Produced via immunoSEQ multiplex PCR; TCRdb's table is partial and in-frame only. This sample has 2 million to 2.5 million clones; around 90% occur once, and the top ten carry 0.37%. The sequence was collected from a man between 18 and 29 years old in good health. Some clones in this sample may be carry-over from other donors' samples. Sequenced material: naive CD4+ T cells from PBMCs. As to subset: CD45RA+ positively selected.

CDR3 sequence (DNA): TGTGCCAGCAGCGTACAGGGGACTCCTAATGAAAAACTGTTTTTT. Translation gives CASSVQGTPNEKLFF. V gene TRBV9 combines with J gene TRBJ1-4, with D possibly TRBD1 on 6 matching bases. This CDR3 is 15 amino acids long. V was trimmed by 1 base and J by 3 bases, leaving 10 bases between them. Per the germline V gene, CDR1 is SGDLS and CDR2 is YYNGEE.